These 9 T cell receptor beta chains originate from one sample sequenced in a study of blood T cell repertoires in COVID-19 (dated by TCRdb to the early 2020s). The library was obtained by the immunoSEQ multiplex PCR assay. TCRdb holds this immuneACCESS table with in-frame rearrangements only. Some clones are missing; in checked studies, unresolved V genes explain under half, and the rest has no known cause. In all, the sample holds tens of thousands of clones, and 70% to 90% of those were seen once. The ten largest clones represent about 25% of the sample. The sequenced sample consisted of peripheral blood. These receptors originate from a man aged 45-65 years with active or convalescent COVID-19.

CDR3 bases: TGCAGCGTTGAGGGACTAGCGGGACTGGGGGCCCTGAACACCGGGGAGCTGTTTTTT. It is translated as CSVEGLAGLGALNTGELFF. The chain carries TRBV29-1 and TRBJ2-2; 13 bases align to TRBD2. This CDR3 comprises 19 residues. V shed 3 bases and J 1 base; nucleotides not matched to a gene: 11. Per the germline V gene, CDR1 is SQVTM and CDR2 is ANQGSEA.

This clone has more than one count but fewer than ten. Other nucleotide sequences from this sample produce the same CDR3. This chain joins TRBV7-2 and TRBJ2-1, with 11 nucleotides matching TRBD2. This CDR3 is built from 15 residues. With 5 bases clipped from V and 4 bases from J, the junction kept 4 bases outside the gene matches. Germline-derived CDR1 and CDR2 are SGHTA and FQGNSA. The CDR3: CASSPRTSGYNEQFF. The CDR3 coding sequence is TGTGCCAGCAGCCCCAGGACTAGCGGGTACAATGAGCAGTTCTTC. Full variable domain (outside the CDR3, taken from reference TRBV7-2 and TRBJ2-1): GAGVSQSPSNKVTEKGKDVELRCDPISGHTALYWYRQSLGQGLEFLIYFQGNSAPDKSGLPSDRFSAERTGGSVSTLTIQRTQQEDSAVYLCASSPRTSGYNEQFFGPGTRLTVL.

This chain uses TRBV5-1 with TRBJ1-4; 9 positions match TRBD1. V lost 2 bases to trimming and J lost 6 bases; unmatched junction nucleotides: 5. The CDR3 totals 15 residues. The germline V gene has CDR1 SGHRS and CDR2 YFSETQ. CDR3 sequence: CASSLSTGGDEKLFF. CDR3 in DNA: TGCGCCAGCAGCTTATCGACAGGGGGGGATGAAAAACTGTTTTTT.

The chain couples TRBV28 to TRBJ2-5; a possible D gene is TRBD2 (5 bases). The CDR3 is 15 residues long. The V end lost 2 bases, the J end lost 1 base, and 11 bases lay between the germline ends. The germline V gene has CDR1 MDHEN and CDR2 SYDVKM. The CDR3 loop reads CASSLRGSRQETQYF. The CDR3, as DNA: TGTGCCAGCAGTTTAAGAGGGAGCCGCCAAGAGACCCAGTACTTC.

The chain combines TRBV6-6 with TRBJ2-7, with TRBD1 matching 9 bases. The CDR3 spans 16 residues. V shed 2 bases, J shed 5 bases, and the junction held 10 bases outside the gene matches. Germline V gene data show CDR1 as MNHNY and CDR2 as SVGAGI (reference sequence). CDR3 protein: CASSYAAGTGPHEQYF. CDR3 nucleotides: TGTGCCAGCAGTTACGCCGCCGGGACAGGGCCCCACGAGCAGTACTTC.

The rearrangement links TRBV7-2 to TRBJ1-5, with D possibly TRBD1 on 6 matching bases. Germline values: CDR1 SGHTA, CDR2 FQGNSA. V lost 2 bases and J lost 3, with 11 bases in between. This CDR3 is 15 amino acids long. CDR3 nucleotide sequence: TGTGCCAGCAGCTTAAAAGGGGGATCCAATCAGCCCCAGCATTTT. This codes for CASSLKGGSNQPQHF.

The chain has TRBV24-1 and TRBJ2-3, with TRBD2 identical over 7 bases. Germline assignment: CDR1 KGHDR and CDR2 SFDVKD. CDR3 length equals 12 residues. Germline trimming cut 12 bases from V and 3 bases from J; bases unmatched to any gene: 5. For the CDR3, the DNA is TGTGCCTCTGCGGGAGCGACAGATACGCAGTATTTT. It is translated as CASAGATDTQYF.

The V and J genes are TRBV7-9 and TRBJ1-1; TRBD1 matches at 8 bases. Germline V gene lookup returns CDR1 SEHNR and CDR2 FQNEAQ (reference sequence). J was trimmed by 4 bases and V by 6 bases; bases with no gene match: 16. This CDR3 region has 17 residues. This chain's CDR3 is CASSTNPRGHWVTEAFF. The CDR3 DNA reads as TGTGCCAGCAGTACGAATCCCAGGGGGCATTGGGTCACTGAAGCTTTCTTT. Filled out from reference TRBV7-9 and TRBJ1-1, the complete variable domain reads DTGVSQNPRHKITKRGQNVTFRCDPISEHNRLYWYRQTLGQGPEFLTYFQNEAQLEKSRLLSDRFSAERPKGSFSTLEIQRTEQGDSAMYLCASSTNPRGHWVTEAFFGQGTRLTVV.

The rearrangement links TRBV3-1 (or the pseudogene TRBV3-2) to TRBJ2-3, with 7 bases lining up with TRBD1. J was trimmed by 5 bases and V by 2 bases; bases with no gene match: 4. The germline V gene has CDR1 LGHDT and CDR2 YNNKEL (reference sequence). The CDR3 is made up of 14 amino acids. The CDR3 DNA reads TGTGCCAGCAGCCAACATCAGGGGGTAGATACGCAGTATTTT. Protein: CASSQHQGVDTQYF.